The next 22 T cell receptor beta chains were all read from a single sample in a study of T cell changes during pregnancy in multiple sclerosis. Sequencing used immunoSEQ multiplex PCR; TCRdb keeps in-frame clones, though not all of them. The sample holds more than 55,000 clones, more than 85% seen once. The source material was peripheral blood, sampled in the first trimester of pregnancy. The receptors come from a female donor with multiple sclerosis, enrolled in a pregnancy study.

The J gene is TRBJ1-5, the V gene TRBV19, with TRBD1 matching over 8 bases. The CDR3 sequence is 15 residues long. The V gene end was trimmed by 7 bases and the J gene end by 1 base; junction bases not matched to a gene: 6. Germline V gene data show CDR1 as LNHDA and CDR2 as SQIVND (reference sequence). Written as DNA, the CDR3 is TGTGCCAGTACTGTGACAGGGGAGAGCAATCAGCCCCAGCATTTT. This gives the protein CASTVTGESNQPQHF.

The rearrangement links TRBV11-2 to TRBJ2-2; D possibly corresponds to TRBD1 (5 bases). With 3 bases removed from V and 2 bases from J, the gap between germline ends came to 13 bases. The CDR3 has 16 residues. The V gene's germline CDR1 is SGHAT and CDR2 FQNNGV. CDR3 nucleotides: TGTGCCAGCAGCTTTCGTCAGGGATATAACACCGGGGAGCTGTTTTTT. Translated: CASSFRQGYNTGELFF.

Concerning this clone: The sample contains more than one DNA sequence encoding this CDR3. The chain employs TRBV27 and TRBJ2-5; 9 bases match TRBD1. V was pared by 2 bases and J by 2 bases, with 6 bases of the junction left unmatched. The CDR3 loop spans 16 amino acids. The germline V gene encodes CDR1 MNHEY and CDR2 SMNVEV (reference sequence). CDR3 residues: CASSLLGTGLQETQYF. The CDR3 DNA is TGTGCCAGCAGTTTACTCGGGACAGGGCTTCAAGAGACCCAGTACTTC.

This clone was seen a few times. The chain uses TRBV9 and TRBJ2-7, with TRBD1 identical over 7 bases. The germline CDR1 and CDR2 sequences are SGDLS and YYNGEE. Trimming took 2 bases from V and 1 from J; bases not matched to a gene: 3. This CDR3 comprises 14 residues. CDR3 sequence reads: CASSVGQASYEQYF. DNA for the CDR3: TGTGCCAGCAGCGTCGGACAGGCATCCTACGAGCAGTACTTC.

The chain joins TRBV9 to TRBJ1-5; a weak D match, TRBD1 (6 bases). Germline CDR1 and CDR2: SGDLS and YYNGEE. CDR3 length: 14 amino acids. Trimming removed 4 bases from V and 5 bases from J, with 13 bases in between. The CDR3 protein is CASSTQGWDQPQHF. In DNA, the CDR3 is TGTGCCAGCAGCACACAGGGTTGGGATCAGCCCCAGCATTTT.

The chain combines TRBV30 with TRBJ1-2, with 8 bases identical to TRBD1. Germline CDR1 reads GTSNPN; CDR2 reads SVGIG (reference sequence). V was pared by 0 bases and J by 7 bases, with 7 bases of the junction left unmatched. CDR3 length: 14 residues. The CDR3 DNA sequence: TGTGCCTGGAGTGTAATTACAGGGGGACTTGGCTACACCTTC. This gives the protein CAWSVITGGLGYTF.

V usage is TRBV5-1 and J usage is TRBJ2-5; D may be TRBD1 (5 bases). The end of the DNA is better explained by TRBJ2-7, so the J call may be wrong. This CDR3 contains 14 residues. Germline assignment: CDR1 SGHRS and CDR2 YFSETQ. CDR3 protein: CASSLGGQIYEQYF. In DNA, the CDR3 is TGCGCCAGCAGCTTGGGGGGCCAAATCTACGAGCAGTACTTC.

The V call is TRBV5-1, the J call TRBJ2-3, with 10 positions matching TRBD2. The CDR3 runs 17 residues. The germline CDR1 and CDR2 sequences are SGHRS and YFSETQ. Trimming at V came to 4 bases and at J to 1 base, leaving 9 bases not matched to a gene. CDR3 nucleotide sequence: TGCGCCAGCAGCCCCCTGGCCCTAGCGGGGGGCACAGATACGCAGTATTTT. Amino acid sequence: CASSPLALAGGTDTQYF. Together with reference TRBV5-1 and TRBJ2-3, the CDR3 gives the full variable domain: KAGVTQTPRYLIKTRGQQVTLSCSPISGHRSVSWYQQTPGQGLQFLFEYFSETQRNKGNFPGRFSGRQFSNSRSEMNVSTLELGDSALYLCASSPLALAGGTDTQYFGPGTRLTVL.

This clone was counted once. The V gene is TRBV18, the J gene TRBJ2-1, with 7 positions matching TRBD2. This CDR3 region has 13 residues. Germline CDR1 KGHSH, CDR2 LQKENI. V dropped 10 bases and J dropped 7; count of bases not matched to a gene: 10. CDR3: CATLTSLRNEQFF. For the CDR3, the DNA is TGTGCCACCTTGACTAGCCTGCGGAATGAGCAGTTCTTC. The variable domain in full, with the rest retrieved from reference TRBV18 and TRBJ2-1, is NAGVMQNPRHLVRRRGQEARLRCSPMKGHSHVYWYRQLPEEGLKFMVYLQKENIIDESGMPKERFSAEFPKEGPSILRIQQVVRGDSAAYFCATLTSLRNEQFFGPGTRLTVL.

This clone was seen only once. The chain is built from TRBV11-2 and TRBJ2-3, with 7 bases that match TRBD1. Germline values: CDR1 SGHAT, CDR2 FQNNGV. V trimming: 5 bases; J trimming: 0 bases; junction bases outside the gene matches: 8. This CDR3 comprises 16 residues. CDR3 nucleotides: TGTGCCAGCAGCACTCGACAGGGTTCTAGCACAGATACGCAGTATTTT. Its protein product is CASSTRQGSSTDTQYF.

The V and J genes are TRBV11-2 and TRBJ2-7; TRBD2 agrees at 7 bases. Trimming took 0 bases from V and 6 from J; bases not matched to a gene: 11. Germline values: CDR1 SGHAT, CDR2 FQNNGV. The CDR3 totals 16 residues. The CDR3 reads CASSLDLTSIPSEQYF. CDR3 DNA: TGTGCCAGCAGCTTAGATCTGACTAGCATCCCCTCCGAGCAGTACTTC. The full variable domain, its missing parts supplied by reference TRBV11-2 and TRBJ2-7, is EAGVAQSPRYKIIEKRQSVAFWCNPISGHATLYWYQQILGQGPKLLIQFQNNGVVDDSQLPKDRFSAERLKGVDSTLKIQPAKLEDSAVYLCASSLDLTSIPSEQYFGPGTRLTVT.

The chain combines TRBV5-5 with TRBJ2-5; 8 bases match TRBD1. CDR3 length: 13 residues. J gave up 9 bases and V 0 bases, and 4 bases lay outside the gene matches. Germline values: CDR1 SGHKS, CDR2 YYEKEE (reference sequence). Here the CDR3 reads CASSLESRGPQYF. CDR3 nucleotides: TGTGCCAGCAGCTTGGAGTCCAGGGGGCCCCAGTACTTC.

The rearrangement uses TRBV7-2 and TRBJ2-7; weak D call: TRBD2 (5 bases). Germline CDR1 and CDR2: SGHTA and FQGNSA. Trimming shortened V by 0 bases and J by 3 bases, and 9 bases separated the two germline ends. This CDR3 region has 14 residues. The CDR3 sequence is CASSLALALYEQYF. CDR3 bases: TGTGCCAGCAGCTTAGCCCTAGCTCTCTACGAGCAGTACTTC.

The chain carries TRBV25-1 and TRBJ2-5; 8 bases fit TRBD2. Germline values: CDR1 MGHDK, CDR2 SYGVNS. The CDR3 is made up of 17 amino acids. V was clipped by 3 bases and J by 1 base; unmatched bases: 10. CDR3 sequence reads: CASSDRLGRGGQETQYF. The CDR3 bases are TGTGCCAGCAGTGACCGCTTGGGTCGGGGGGGCCAAGAGACCCAGTACTTC.

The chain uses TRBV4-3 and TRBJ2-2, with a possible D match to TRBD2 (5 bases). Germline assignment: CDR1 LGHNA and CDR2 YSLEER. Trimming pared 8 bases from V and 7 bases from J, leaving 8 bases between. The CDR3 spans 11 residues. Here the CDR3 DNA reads TGCGCCAGCGCCGAGGGCGGGGAGCTGTTTTTT. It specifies CASAEGGELFF.

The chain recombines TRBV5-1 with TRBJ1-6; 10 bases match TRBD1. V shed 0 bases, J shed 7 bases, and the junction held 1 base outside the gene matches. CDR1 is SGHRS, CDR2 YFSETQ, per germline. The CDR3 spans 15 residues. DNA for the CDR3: TGCGCCAGCAGCTTGGAGGGACAGGGGAATTCACCCCTCCACTTT. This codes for CASSLEGQGNSPLHF.

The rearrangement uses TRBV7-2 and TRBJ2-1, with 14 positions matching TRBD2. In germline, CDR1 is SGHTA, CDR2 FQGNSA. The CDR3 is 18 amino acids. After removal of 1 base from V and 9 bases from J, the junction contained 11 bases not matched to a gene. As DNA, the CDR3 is TGTGCCAGCAGCTTAGTTGGACTAGCGGGGGGTCGACGCGGTGAGCAGTTCTTC. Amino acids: CASSLVGLAGGRRGEQFF.

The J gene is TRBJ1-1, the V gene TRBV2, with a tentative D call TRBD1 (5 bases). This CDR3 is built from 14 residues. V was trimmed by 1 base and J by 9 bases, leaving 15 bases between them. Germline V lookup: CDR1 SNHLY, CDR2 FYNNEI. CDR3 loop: CASSEVTKGVKAFF. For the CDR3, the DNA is TGTGCCAGCAGTGAAGTAACAAAAGGGGTTAAAGCTTTCTTT.

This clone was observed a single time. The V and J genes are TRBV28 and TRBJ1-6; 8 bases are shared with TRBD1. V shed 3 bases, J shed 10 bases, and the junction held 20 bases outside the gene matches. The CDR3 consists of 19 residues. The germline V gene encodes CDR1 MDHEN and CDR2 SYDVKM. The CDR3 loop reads CASSFLMRQGWVLSSPLHF. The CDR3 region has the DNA TGTGCCAGCAGTTTCCTTATGAGACAGGGGTGGGTTTTATCCTCACCCCTCCACTTT. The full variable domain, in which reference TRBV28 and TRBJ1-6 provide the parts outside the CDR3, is DVKVTQSSRYLVKRTGEKVFLECVQDMDHENMFWYRQDPGLGLRLIYFSYDVKMKEKGDIPEGYSVSREKKERFSLILESASTNQTSMYLCASSFLMRQGWVLSSPLHFGNGTRLTVT.

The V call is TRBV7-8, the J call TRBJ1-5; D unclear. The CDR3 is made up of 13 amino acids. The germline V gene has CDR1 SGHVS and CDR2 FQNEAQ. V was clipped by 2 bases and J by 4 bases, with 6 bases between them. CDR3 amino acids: CASSLRTNQPQHF. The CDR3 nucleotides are TGTGCCAGCAGCTTAAGGACTAATCAGCCCCAGCATTTT.

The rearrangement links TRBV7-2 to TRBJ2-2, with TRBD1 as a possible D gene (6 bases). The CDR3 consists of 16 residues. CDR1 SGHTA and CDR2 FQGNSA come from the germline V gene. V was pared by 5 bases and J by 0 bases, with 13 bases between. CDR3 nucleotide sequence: TGTGCCAGCAGCGGACAGCCGACGGCGAACACCGGGGAGCTGTTTTTT. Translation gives CASSGQPTANTGELFF.

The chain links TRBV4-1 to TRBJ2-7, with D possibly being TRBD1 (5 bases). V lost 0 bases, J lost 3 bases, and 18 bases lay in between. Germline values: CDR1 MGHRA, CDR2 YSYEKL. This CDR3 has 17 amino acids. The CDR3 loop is CASSQDPAPGSGYEQYF. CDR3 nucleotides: TGCGCCAGCAGCCAAGACCCTGCCCCAGGGTCGGGCTACGAGCAGTACTTC.